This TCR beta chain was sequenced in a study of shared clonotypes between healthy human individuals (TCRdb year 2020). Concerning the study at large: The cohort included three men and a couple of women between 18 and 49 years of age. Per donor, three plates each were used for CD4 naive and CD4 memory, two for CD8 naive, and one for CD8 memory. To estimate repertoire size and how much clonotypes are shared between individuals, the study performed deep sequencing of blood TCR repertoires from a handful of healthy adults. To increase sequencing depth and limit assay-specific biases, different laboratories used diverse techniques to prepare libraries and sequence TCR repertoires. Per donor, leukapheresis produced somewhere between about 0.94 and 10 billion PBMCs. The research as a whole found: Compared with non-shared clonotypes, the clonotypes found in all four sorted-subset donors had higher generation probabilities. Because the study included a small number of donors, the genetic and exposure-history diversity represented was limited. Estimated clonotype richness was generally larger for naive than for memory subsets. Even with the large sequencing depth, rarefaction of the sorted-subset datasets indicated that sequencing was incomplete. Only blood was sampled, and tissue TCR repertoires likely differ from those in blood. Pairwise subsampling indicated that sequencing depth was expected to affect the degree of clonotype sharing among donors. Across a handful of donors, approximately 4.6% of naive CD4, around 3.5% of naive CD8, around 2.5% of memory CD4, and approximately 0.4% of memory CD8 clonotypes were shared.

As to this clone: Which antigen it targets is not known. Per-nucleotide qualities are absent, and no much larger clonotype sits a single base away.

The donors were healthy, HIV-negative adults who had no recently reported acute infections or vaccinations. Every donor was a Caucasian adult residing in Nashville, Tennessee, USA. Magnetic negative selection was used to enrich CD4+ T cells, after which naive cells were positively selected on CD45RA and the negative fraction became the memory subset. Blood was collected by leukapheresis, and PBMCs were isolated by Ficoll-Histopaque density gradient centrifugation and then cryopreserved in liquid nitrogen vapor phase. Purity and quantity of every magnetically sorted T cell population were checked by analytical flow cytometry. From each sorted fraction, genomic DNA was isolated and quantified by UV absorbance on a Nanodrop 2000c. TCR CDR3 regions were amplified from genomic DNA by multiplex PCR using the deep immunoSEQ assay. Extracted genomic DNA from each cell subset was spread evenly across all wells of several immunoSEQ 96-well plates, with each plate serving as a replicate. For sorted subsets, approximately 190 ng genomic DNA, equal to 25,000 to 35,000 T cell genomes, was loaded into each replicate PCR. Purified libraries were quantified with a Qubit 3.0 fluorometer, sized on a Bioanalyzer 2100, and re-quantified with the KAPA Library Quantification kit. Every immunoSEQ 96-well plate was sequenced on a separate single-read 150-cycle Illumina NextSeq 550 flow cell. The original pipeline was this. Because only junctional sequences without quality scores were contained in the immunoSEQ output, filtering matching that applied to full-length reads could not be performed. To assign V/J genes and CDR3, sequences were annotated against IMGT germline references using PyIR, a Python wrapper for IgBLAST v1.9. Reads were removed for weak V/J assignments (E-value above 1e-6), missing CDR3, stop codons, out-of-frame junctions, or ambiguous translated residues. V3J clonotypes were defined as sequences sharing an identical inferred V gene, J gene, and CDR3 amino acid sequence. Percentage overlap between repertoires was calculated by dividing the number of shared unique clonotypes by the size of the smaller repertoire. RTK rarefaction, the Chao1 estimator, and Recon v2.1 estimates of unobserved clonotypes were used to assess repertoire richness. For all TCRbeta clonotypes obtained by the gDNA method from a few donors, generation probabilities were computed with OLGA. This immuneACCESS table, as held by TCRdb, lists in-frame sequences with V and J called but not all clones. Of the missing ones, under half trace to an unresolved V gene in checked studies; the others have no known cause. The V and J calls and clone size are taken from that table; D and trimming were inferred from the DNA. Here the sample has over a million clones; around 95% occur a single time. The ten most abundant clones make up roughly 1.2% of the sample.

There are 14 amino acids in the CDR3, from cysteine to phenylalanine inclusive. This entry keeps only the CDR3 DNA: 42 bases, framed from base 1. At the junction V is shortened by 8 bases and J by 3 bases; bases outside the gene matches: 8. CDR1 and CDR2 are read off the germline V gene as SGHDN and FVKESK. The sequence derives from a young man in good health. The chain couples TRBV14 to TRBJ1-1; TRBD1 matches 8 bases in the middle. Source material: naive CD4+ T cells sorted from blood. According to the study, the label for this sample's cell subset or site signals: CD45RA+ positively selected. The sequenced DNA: TGTGCCAGCTTCCGGACAGGGAGGTACACTGAAGCTTTCTTT. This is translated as CASFRTGRYTEAFF. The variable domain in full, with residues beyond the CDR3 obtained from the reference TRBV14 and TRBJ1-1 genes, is EAGVTQFPSHSVIEKGQTVTLRCDPISGHDNLYWYRRVMGKEIKFLLHFVKESKQDESGMPNNRFLAERTGGTYSTLKVQPAELEDSGVYFCASFRTGRYTEAFFGQGTRLTVV.